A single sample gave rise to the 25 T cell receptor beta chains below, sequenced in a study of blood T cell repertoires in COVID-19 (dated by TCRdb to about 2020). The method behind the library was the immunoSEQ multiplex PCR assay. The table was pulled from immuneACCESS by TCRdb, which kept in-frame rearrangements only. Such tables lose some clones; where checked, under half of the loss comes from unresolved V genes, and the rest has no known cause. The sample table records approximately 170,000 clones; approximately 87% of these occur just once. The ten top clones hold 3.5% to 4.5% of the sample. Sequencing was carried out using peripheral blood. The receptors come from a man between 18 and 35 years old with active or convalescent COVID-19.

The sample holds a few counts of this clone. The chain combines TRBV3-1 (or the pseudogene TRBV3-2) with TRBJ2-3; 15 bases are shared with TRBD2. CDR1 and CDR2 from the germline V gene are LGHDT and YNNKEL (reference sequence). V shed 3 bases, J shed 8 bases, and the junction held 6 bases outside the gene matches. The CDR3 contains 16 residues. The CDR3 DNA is TGTGCCAGCAGCCACTCCCCGGGACTAGCGGGAGGTACGCAGTATTTT. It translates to CASSHSPGLAGGTQYF.

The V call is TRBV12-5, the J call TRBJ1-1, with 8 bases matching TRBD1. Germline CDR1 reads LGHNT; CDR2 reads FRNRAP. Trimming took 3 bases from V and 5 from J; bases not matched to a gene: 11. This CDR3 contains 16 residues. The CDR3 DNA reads TGTGCTAGTGGTTTACCGGGACAGGAGGCGAGAACTGAAGCTTTCTTT. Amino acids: CASGLPGQEARTEAFF.

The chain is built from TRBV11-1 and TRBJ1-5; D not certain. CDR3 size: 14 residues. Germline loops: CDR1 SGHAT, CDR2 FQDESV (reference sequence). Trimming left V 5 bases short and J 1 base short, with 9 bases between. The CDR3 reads CASSAGPSNQPQHF. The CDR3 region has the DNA TGTGCCAGCAGCGCGGGCCCGAGCAATCAGCCCCAGCATTTT.

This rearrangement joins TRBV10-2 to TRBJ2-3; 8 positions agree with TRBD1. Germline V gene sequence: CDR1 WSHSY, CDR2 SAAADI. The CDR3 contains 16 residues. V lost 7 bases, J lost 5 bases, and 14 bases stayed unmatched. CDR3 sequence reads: CASTYGQGWGEDTQYF. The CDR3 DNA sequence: TGCGCCAGCACCTACGGACAGGGATGGGGTGAAGATACGCAGTATTTT.

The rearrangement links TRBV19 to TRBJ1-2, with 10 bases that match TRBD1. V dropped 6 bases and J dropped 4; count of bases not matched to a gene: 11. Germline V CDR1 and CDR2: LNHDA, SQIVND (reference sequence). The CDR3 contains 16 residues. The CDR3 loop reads CASRTGSDRGSYGYTF. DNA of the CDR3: TGTGCCAGTAGGACAGGGTCGGACAGGGGGAGCTATGGCTACACCTTC.

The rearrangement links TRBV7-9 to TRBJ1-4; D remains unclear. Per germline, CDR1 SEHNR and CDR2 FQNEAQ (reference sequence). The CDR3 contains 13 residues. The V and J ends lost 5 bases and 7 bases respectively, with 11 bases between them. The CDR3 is CASSPGVIEKLFF. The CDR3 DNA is TGTGCCAGCAGCCCAGGTGTTATTGAAAAACTGTTTTTT.

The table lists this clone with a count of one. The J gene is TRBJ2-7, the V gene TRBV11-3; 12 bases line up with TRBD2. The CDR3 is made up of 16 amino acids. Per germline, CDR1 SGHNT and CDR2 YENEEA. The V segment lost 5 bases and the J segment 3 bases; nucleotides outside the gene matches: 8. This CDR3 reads CASSIGLAGSHYEQYF. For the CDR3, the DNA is TGTGCCAGCAGCATAGGACTAGCGGGGTCTCACTACGAGCAGTACTTC.

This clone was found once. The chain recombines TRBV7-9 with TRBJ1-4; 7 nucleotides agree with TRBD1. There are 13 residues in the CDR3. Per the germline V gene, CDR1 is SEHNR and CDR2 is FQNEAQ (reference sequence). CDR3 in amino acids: CAATGYSDEKLFF. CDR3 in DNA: TGTGCGGCGACAGGGTATAGCGATGAAAAACTGTTTTTT.

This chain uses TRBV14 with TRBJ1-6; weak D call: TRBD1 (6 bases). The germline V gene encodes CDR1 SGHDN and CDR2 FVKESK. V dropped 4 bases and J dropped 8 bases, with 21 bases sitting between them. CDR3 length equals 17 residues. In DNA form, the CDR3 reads TGTGCCAGCAGCCGATCCTTCCAACAGGGACCTTATTCACCCCTCCACTTT. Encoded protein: CASSRSFQQGPYSPLHF.

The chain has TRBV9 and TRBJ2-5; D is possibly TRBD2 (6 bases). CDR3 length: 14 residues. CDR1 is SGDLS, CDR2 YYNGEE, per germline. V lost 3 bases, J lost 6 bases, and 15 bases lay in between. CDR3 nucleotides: TGTGCCAGCAGCGACCTTGGGAGCGGGCAGACCCAGTACTTC. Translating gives CASSDLGSGQTQYF.

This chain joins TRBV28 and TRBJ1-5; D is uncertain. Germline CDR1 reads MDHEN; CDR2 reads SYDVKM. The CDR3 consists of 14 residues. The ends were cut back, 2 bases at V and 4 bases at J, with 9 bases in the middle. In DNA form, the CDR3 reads TGTGCCAGCAGTTTACGGTTATCAAATCAGCCCCAGCATTTT. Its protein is CASSLRLSNQPQHF.

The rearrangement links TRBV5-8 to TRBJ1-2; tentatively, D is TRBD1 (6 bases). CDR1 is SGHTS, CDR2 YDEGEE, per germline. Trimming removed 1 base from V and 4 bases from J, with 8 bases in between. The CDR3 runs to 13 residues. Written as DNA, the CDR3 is TGTGCCAGCAGCTTGCGGGGGGCCTATGGCTACACCTTC. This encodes CASSLRGAYGYTF.

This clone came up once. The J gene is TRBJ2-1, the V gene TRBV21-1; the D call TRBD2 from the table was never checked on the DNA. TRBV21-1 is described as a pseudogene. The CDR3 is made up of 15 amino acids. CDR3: CASRGEAHSDNEQFF. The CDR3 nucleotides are TGTGCCAGCAGGGGAGAGGCCCATAGCGACAATGAGCAGTTCTTC.

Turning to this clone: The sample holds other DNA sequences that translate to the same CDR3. CDR3 in DNA: TGTGCCAGCAGCTCTGGTAGCTACGAGCAGTACTTC. Translated: CASSSGSYEQYF. This chain uses TRBV13 with TRBJ2-7; no firm D call. With 4 bases removed from V and 3 bases from J, the gap between germline ends came to 7 bases. Per the germline V gene, CDR1 is PRHDT and CDR2 is FYEKMQ (reference sequence). This CDR3 region has 12 residues.

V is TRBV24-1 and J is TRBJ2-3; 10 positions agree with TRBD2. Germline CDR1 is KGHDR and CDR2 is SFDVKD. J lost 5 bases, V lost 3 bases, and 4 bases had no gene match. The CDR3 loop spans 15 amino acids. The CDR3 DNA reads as TGTGCCACCAGTGATGCCGTAGCGGGAGGAGATACGCAGTATTTT. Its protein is CATSDAVAGGDTQYF.

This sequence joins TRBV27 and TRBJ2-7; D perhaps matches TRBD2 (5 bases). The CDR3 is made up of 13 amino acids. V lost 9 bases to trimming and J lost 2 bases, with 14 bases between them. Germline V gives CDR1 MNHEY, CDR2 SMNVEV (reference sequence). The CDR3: CASSKRITYEQYF. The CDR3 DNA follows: TGTGCCAGTAGCAAGCGGATAACCTACGAGCAGTACTTC.

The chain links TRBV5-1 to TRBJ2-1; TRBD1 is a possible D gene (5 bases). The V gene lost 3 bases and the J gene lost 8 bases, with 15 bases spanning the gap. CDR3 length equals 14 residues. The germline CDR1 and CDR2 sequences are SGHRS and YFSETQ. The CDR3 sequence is CASSSVQVSYEQFF. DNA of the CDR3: TGCGCCAGCAGCTCTGTACAGGTTTCTTATGAGCAGTTCTTC.

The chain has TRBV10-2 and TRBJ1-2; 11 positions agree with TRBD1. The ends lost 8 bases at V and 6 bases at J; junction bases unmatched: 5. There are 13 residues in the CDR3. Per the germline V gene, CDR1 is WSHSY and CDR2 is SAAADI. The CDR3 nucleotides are TGCGCCAGCTACGGACAGGGGGCGGATGGCTACACCTTC. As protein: CASYGQGADGYTF.

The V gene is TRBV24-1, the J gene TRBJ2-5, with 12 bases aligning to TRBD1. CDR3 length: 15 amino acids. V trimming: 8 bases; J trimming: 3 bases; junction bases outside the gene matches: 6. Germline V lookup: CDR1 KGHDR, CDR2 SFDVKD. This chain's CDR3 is CATMGQGASEETQYF. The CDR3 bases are TGTGCCACCATGGGACAGGGGGCTTCCGAAGAGACCCAGTACTTC.

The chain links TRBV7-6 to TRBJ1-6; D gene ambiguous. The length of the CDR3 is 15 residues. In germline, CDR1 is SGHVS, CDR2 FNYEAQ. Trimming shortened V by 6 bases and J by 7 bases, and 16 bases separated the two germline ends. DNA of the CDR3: TGTGCCAGCAGGGAGACCCGAATAAACAATTCACCCCTCCACTTT. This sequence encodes CASRETRINNSPLHF.

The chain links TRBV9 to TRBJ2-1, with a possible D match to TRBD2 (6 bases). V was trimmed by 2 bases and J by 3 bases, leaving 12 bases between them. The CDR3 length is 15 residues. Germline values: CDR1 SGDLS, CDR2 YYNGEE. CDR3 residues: CASSVAGRDYNEQFF. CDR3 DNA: TGTGCCAGCAGCGTCGCCGGGAGAGACTACAATGAGCAGTTCTTC. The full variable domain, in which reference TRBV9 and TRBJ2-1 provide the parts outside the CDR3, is DSGVTQTPKHLITATGQRVTLRCSPRSGDLSVYWYQQSLDQGLQFLIQYYNGEERAKGNILERFSAQQFPDLHSELNLSSLELGDSALYFCASSVAGRDYNEQFFGPGTRLTVL.

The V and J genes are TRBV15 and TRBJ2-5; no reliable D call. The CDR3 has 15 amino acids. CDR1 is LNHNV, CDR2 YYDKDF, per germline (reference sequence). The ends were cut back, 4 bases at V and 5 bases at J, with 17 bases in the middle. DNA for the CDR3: TGTGCCACCAGCACCTCCCGGTTACGGTGGGAGACCCAGTACTTC. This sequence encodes CATSTSRLRWETQYF.

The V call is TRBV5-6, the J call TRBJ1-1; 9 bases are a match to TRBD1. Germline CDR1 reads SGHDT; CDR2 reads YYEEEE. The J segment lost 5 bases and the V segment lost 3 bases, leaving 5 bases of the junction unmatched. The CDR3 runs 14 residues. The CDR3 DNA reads TGTGCCAGCAGCTCCGGGACAGGGTATACTGAAGCTTTCTTT. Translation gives CASSSGTGYTEAFF.

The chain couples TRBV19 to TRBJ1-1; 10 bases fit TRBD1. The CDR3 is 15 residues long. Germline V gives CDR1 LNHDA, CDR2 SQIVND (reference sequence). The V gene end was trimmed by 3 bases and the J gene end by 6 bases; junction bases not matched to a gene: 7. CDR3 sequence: CASSISLGQGAEAFF. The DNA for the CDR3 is TGTGCCAGTAGTATCTCCCTCGGACAGGGGGCTGAAGCTTTCTTT.

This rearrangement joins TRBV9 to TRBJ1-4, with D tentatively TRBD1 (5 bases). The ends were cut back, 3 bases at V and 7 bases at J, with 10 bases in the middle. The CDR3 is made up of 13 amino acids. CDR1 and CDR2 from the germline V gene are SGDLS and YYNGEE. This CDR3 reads CASSAQGSEKLFF. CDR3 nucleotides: TGTGCCAGCAGCGCCCAGGGTAGTGAAAAACTGTTTTTT.